One and the same sample provided the 9 T cell receptor beta chains below, sequenced in a study of OX40 agonist ivuxolimab in advanced cancers. Sequencing used immunoSEQ multiplex PCR; TCRdb keeps in-frame clones, though not all of them. In the table there are about 130,000 clones, about nine tenths of which are singletons. Sequencing was performed on CD4+ or CD8+ T cells sorted from blood, taken in a trial of the OX40 agonist ivuxolimab. These receptors all come from an adult with an advanced solid tumor such as melanoma, head and neck, liver or kidney cancer.

The chain uses TRBV25-1 and TRBJ1-4, with 11 bases that match TRBD1. Germline CDR1 and CDR2: MGHDK and SYGVNS. The V gene end was trimmed by 5 bases and the J gene end by 7 bases; junction bases not matched to a gene: 6. The CDR3 runs 15 residues. CDR3 loop: CASSKRGTGGEKLFF. Here the CDR3 DNA reads TGTGCCAGCAGTAAAAGGGGGACAGGGGGTGAAAAACTGTTTTTT.

The gene calls are TRBV5-5 and TRBJ2-7, with 8 positions matching TRBD1. The CDR3 totals 15 residues. Germline V lookup: CDR1 SGHKS, CDR2 YYEKEE (reference sequence). J was trimmed by 7 bases and V by 4 bases; bases with no gene match: 13. CDR3 coding DNA: TGTGCCAGCAGCCCTACGGACAGGGCTCTGAGGGAGCAGTACTTC. As protein: CASSPTDRALREQYF.

This chain uses TRBV6-1 with TRBJ1-3, with 7 bases lining up with TRBD1. The J segment lost 0 bases and the V segment lost 6 bases, leaving 5 bases of the junction unmatched. From germline, CDR1 is MNHNS and CDR2 SASEGT. The CDR3 totals 15 residues. This chain's CDR3 is CASRRDRDSGNTIYF. The CDR3 DNA sequence: TGTGCCAGCAGGCGTGACAGGGACTCTGGAAACACCATATATTTT.

The rearrangement joins TRBV18 to TRBJ1-4; 8 bases fit TRBD1. The germline V gene has CDR1 KGHSH and CDR2 LQKENI. The CDR3 consists of 16 residues. The V and J ends lost 6 bases and 1 base, in that order; junction bases with no gene match: 7. Here the CDR3 reads CASSIGQGRTNEKLFF. CDR3 nucleotide sequence: TGTGCCAGCTCGATCGGACAGGGTAGAACTAATGAAAAACTGTTTTTT.

V usage is TRBV21-1 and J usage is TRBJ2-6; TRBD2 is taken as the D call from the table, unchecked against the DNA. TRBV21-1 is reported as a pseudogene. The CDR3 consists of 17 residues. CDR3 residues: CASSTQKRVPGANVLTF. CDR3 bases: TGTGCCAGCAGCACTCAAAAGAGGGTCCCTGGGGCCAACGTCCTGACTTTC.

V and J are TRBV18 and TRBJ1-4, with TRBD1 as a possible D gene (6 bases). The V end lost 3 bases, the J end lost 8 bases, and 13 bases lay between the germline ends. CDR1 and CDR2 from the germline V gene are KGHSH and LQKENI. This CDR3 spans 14 amino acids. In DNA, the CDR3 is TGTGCCAGCTCACCGAGCAGGGGAATCGAAAAACTGTTTTTT. It yields the protein CASSPSRGIEKLFF.

V and J are TRBV18 and TRBJ1-1, with 7 bases identical to TRBD1. CDR3 length: 16 residues. J lost 0 bases, V lost 5 bases, and 9 bases had no gene match. The germline V gene encodes CDR1 KGHSH and CDR2 LQKENI. The CDR3 region is CASSTGTAKLNTEAFF. The CDR3 coding sequence is TGTGCCAGCTCAACCGGGACAGCTAAATTGAACACTGAAGCTTTCTTT.

The V gene is TRBV27, the J gene TRBJ1-1; TRBD1 is a possible D gene (6 bases). The CDR3 is 15 residues long. V was shortened by 6 bases and J by 6 bases, with 20 bases between the two germline ends. The germline V gene has CDR1 MNHEY and CDR2 SMNVEV (reference sequence). This CDR3 reads CASRTRGPPGAEAFF. The CDR3 nucleotides are TGTGCCAGCAGAACGCGGGGGCCTCCCGGCGCTGAAGCTTTCTTT.

The chain couples TRBV30 to TRBJ1-4; D perhaps matches TRBD1 (6 bases). CDR1 GTSNPN and CDR2 SVGIG come from the germline V gene (reference sequence). V gave up 6 bases and J gave up 7 bases, with 12 bases separating them. CDR3 length: 12 amino acids. The CDR3 protein is CACRGAGEKLFF. Written as DNA, the CDR3 is TGTGCCTGCCGGGGGGCAGGTGAAAAACTGTTTTTT. The whole variable domain, filled in from reference TRBV30 and TRBJ1-4, reads SQTIHQWPATLVQPVGSPLSLECTVEGTSNPNLYWYRQAAGRGLQLLFYSVGIGQISSEVPQNLSASRPQDRQFILSSKKLLLSDSGFYLCACRGAGEKLFFGSGTQLSVL.